These 8 T cell receptor beta chains came from one sample sequenced in a study of blood T cell repertoires in COVID-19. TCRdb keeps only in-frame clones here, not all; method: immunoSEQ multiplex PCR. The repertoire has about 90,000 clones, about 80% of them found once; the top ten carry 10% to 13%. The sequenced sample was peripheral blood. The receptors stem from a woman in her sixties or seventies with acute or convalescent COVID-19.

V gene TRBV30 combines with J gene TRBJ2-5, with TRBD1 as a possible D gene (6 bases). V gave up 2 bases and J gave up 9 bases, with 13 bases separating them. This CDR3 has 12 amino acids. Germline V gene lookup returns CDR1 GTSNPN and CDR2 SVGIG (reference sequence). This CDR3 reads CAWSTGAGAQYF. CDR3 coding DNA: TGTGCCTGGAGTACAGGAGCAGGGGCCCAGTACTTC.

This rearrangement joins TRBV27 to TRBJ1-1; D might be TRBD1 (5 bases). The germline V gene has CDR1 MNHEY and CDR2 SMNVEV (reference sequence). Trimming took 5 bases from V and 5 from J, leaving 15 bases between them. The length of the CDR3 is 14 residues. The CDR3 loop reads CASSRKSGGTEAFF. CDR3 sequence (DNA): TGTGCCAGCAGTAGAAAATCCGGGGGGACTGAAGCTTTCTTT.

The rearrangement links TRBV28 to TRBJ2-7, with 7 bases that match TRBD1. The CDR3 covers 16 residues. Unmatched junction bases numbered 15, after V lost 6 bases and J lost 4 bases. Germline lookup yields CDR1 MDHEN and CDR2 SYDVKM. DNA of the CDR3: TGTGCCAGCAGACGCAGCGACAGGGCTCCTATTTACGAGCAGTACTTC. Protein: CASRRSDRAPIYEQYF. Full variable domain (rest looked up from reference TRBV28 and TRBJ2-7): DVKVTQSSRYLVKRTGEKVFLECVQDMDHENMFWYRQDPGLGLRLIYFSYDVKMKEKGDIPEGYSVSREKKERFSLILESASTNQTSMYLCASRRSDRAPIYEQYFGPGTRLTVT.

The gene calls are TRBV28 and TRBJ1-6; D ambiguous. Per the germline V gene, CDR1 is MDHEN and CDR2 is SYDVKM. CDR3 length: 16 amino acids. The germline V and J ends were trimmed by 2 bases and 10 bases, with 18 bases remaining between them. The CDR3 region is CASSLVPGSTLSPLHF. The CDR3 DNA follows: TGTGCCAGCAGTTTAGTCCCGGGGAGCACTCTCTCACCCCTCCACTTT.

The chain links TRBV18 to TRBJ2-3; no clear D gene. V lost 0 bases to trimming and J lost 0 bases, with 10 bases between them. CDR3 length equals 16 residues. The germline gives CDR1 KGHSH, CDR2 LQKENI. The CDR3 DNA sequence: TGTGCCAGCTCACCACCGGGCAGATCTAGCACAGATACGCAGTATTTT. Its translation: CASSPPGRSSTDTQYF.

This chain links TRBV10-3 with TRBJ1-1; D gene uncertain. The CDR3 extends over 13 amino acids. V was shortened by 9 bases and J by 0 bases, with 11 bases between the two germline ends. Germline values: CDR1 ENHRY, CDR2 SYGVKD. DNA of the CDR3: TGTGCCATATCTCGCACACTGAACACTGAAGCTTTCTTT. Protein product: CAISRTLNTEAFF.

The genes are TRBV13 and TRBJ2-7; D is possibly TRBD1 (6 bases). Germline values: CDR1 PRHDT, CDR2 FYEKMQ (reference sequence). Trimming took 6 bases from V and 2 from J, leaving 14 bases between them. The CDR3 is 14 residues long. The CDR3 nucleotides read TGTGCCAGCAGGCGCAGGGGCTATGCCTACGAGCAGTACTTC. This sequence encodes CASRRRGYAYEQYF.

The chain combines TRBV6-2 or TRBV6-3 with TRBJ1-1, with 9 nucleotides matching TRBD1. CDR1 and CDR2 (germline): MNHEY, SVGEGT. V shed 5 bases, J shed 3 bases, and the junction held 13 bases outside the gene matches. The CDR3 runs 17 residues. The CDR3 DNA is TGTGCCAGCAGTGGAACCGGGACAGGGTTGGAGGACACTGAAGCTTTCTTT. It encodes CASSGTGTGLEDTEAFF.